The entry that follows covers one T cell receptor beta chain sequence. Its specificity is not known. This entry belongs to a study of T cell responses to AZD1222 COVID-19 vaccine. Whole-study findings and limits: At study baseline, merely six AZD1222 recipients were seropositive.

The CDR3 has 16 residues. V lost 3 bases to trimming and J lost 4 bases; unmatched junction nucleotides: 9. Germline-derived CDR1 and CDR2 are SGHRS and YFSETQ. Some clones are missing from TCRdb's copy, which holds only in-frame ones; the method was immunoSEQ multiplex PCR. The repertoire has over 75,000 clones, roughly 90% of them found once; the top ten carry approximately 2%. The chain has TRBV5-1 and TRBJ2-1, with 8 nucleotides matching TRBD2. The sequencing used peripheral blood, collected on day 0 of AZD1222 vaccination. This receptor was taken from an adult in good health. The CDR3 nucleotides read TGCGCCAGCAGCTCGGTAGGACTAGCCGTTTACAATGAGCAGTTCTTC. Its translation is CASSSVGLAVYNEQFF.